This is a list of T cell receptor beta chains from one sample in a study of immune heterogeneity within non-small cell lung tumors. TCRdb reprocessed the multiplex PCR reads via MiXCR and lists one record per CDR3 protein. The profile shows over 20,000 distinct CDR3 sequences, under 30% of them singletons. The sample taken for sequencing was lung tumor tissue. The receptors shown here come from a man aged 40-49 years with non-small cell lung cancer. Both conserved end residues are part of each CDR3. D genes are given only for firm matches. Clone size is stated in some rows and not others, as once, few, many or a class when expanded.

v_gene,abundance,j_gene,d_gene,CDR3nt,CDR3aa
TRBV20-1,many,TRBJ1-1,TRBD1,TGCAGTGCCAGGACAGGGGACACTGAAGCTTTCTTT,CSARTGDTEAFF
TRBV20-1,-,TRBJ2-7,-,TGCAGTGCCCCTAAAAGCCAGGTGGCGCCTTACGAGCAGTACTTC,CSAPKSQVAPYEQYF
TRBV9,-,TRBJ2-3,-,TGTGCCAGCAGCCCACCCCCGGCGGGACTCACAGATACGCAGTATTTT,CASSPPPAGLTDTQYF
TRBV7-9,-,TRBJ1-2,TRBD1,TGTGCCAGCAGCCGGGACAGCGAAAGATATGTCTACACCTTC,CASSRDSERYVYTF
TRBV27,-,TRBJ2-1,-,TGTGCCAGCAGAAGGAAATCCTACAATGAGCAGTTCTTC,CASRRKSYNEQFF
TRBV3-1,many,TRBJ1-6,TRBD1,TGTGCCAGCAGCCAGGACAGGGGGCGATCACCCCTCCACTTT,CASSQDRGRSPLHF
TRBV5-4,few,TRBJ1-3,-,TGTGCCAGCAGCTTGACAGGCTCTGGAAACACCATATATTTT,CASSLTGSGNTIYF
TRBV6-4,many,TRBJ1-1,-,TGTGCCAGCAAACCCGAGGACAGCTTGAACACTGAAGCTTTCTTT,CASKPEDSLNTEAFF
TRBV9,-,TRBJ1-1,-,TGTGCCAGCAGCGCCCCTGGGACACAGAACACTGAAGCTTTCTTT,CASSAPGTQNTEAFF
TRBV20-1,-,TRBJ1-1,-,TGCAGTGCTAGTGCAGGGGCCACTGAAGCTTTCTTT,CSASAGATEAFF
TRBV24-1,-,TRBJ1-1,-,TGTGCCACCAGTGATTTGGAGGAAACTGAAGCTTTCTTT,CATSDLEETEAFF